These 30 T cell receptor beta chains were all obtained from the same sample, sequenced in a study of beta chain features in type 1 diabetes. Every isolated RNA sample was fully reverse transcribed, so sequencing captured expressed TCRB transcripts. The table came from immunoSEQ multiplex PCR; TCRdb's copy has only in-frame clones and leaves some out. This repertoire shows hundreds of thousands of clones, roughly 17% found once; its top ten account for 0.02% to 0.025%. Sequencing was carried out using naive CD4+ T cells from blood. These receptors all come from a young woman in good health.

The table lists this clone with a few counts. The V call is TRBV5-4, the J call TRBJ1-1, with D possibly matching TRBD1 (5 bases). There are 14 residues in the CDR3. The germline gives CDR1 SGHNT, CDR2 YYREEE (reference sequence). The V end was cut by 3 bases, the J end by 0 bases, with 9 bases between. CDR3 residues: CASSSTGVNTEAFF. CDR3 bases: TGTGCCAGCAGCTCCACAGGAGTGAACACTGAAGCTTTCTTT.

The chain has TRBV18 and TRBJ1-1; no clear D gene. CDR3 size: 13 residues. CDR1 and CDR2 (germline): KGHSH, LQKENI. With 3 bases removed from V and 4 bases from J, the gap between germline ends came to 9 bases. The CDR3, as DNA: TGTGCCAGCTCACCGACGGTACTCACTGAAGCTTTCTTT. This translates into CASSPTVLTEAFF.

The chain couples TRBV5-4 to TRBJ2-5; D tentatively reads TRBD1 or TRBD2 (5 bases each). The CDR3 has 14 amino acids. Trimming cost V 4 bases and J 5 bases, with 15 bases left between them. Germline V CDR1 and CDR2: SGHNT, YYREEE (reference sequence). CDR3 sequence reads: CASSATRGSETQYF. CDR3 nucleotides: TGTGCCAGCAGCGCCACTAGGGGTAGTGAGACCCAGTACTTC.

This clone turned up a few times. The V and J genes are TRBV30 and TRBJ2-3; D ambiguous. V was cut by 4 bases and J by 5 bases, with 16 bases left in between. Looked up from germline, CDR1 is GTSNPN and CDR2 is SVGIG (reference sequence). The CDR3 is made up of 14 amino acids. CDR3 amino acids: CAWTRTGCGDTQYF. CDR3 coding DNA: TGTGCCTGGACCAGGACCGGTTGCGGAGATACGCAGTATTTT. Filled out from reference TRBV30 and TRBJ2-3, the complete variable domain reads SQTIHQWPATLVQPVGSPLSLECTVEGTSNPNLYWYRQAAGRGLQLLFYSVGIGQISSEVPQNLSASRPQDRQFILSSKKLLLSDSGFYLCAWTRTGCGDTQYFGPGTRLTVL.

The chain combines TRBV9 with TRBJ2-1; D might be TRBD2 (6 bases). The CDR3 spans 15 residues. Deletions cut 4 bases from V and 3 bases from J, with 14 bases between. Germline values: CDR1 SGDLS, CDR2 YYNGEE. The CDR3 DNA is TGTGCCAGCAGCCTTAGCGGAGGGAACTACAATGAGCAGTTCTTC. Translation: CASSLSGGNYNEQFF.

This clone was recorded a few times. This chain connects TRBV28 to TRBJ2-7; TRBD1 agrees at 8 bases. Trimming cost V 1 base and J 7 bases; bases outside gene matches: 6. The CDR3 extends over 14 amino acids. Per germline, CDR1 MDHEN and CDR2 SYDVKM. In nucleotides, the CDR3 is TGTGCCAGCAGTTTATCGGACAGGGCTAATGAGCAGTACTTC. Translating gives CASSLSDRANEQYF. The full variable domain, rest sourced from reference TRBV28 and TRBJ2-7, is DVKVTQSSRYLVKRTGEKVFLECVQDMDHENMFWYRQDPGLGLRLIYFSYDVKMKEKGDIPEGYSVSREKKERFSLILESASTNQTSMYLCASSLSDRANEQYFGPGTRLTVT.

V and J are TRBV28 and TRBJ1-4; D ambiguous. CDR1 and CDR2 from the germline V gene are MDHEN and SYDVKM. V lost 2 bases and J 14 bases, leaving 15 bases between the germline ends. The CDR3 covers 13 residues. The CDR3 sequence is CASSLGRETLLFF. As DNA, the CDR3 is TGTGCCAGCAGTTTAGGGAGGGAAACGTTGCTGTTTTTT.

This clone was seen a handful of times. DNA of the CDR3: TGTGCCAGCAGCTTAGAGGACAATGAGCAGTTCTTC. Translated, it gives CASSLEDNEQFF. This chain uses TRBV7-9 with TRBJ2-1; D unresolved. The CDR3 contains 12 residues. From germline, CDR1 is SEHNR and CDR2 FQNEAQ (reference sequence). The V and J ends lost 1 base and 5 bases respectively, with 3 bases between them.

This clone was seen ten or more times. This chain joins TRBV21-1 and TRBJ1-5. TRBV21-1 is recorded as a pseudogene. The CDR3 spans 16 residues. CDR3 DNA: TGTGCCAGCAGCAAAGCAAACGGTTATAGCAATCAGCCCCAGCATTTT. This codes for CASSKANGYSNQPQHF.

The gene calls are TRBV18 and TRBJ2-7; a possible D gene is TRBD1 (6 bases). CDR3 length equals 15 residues. With 5 bases removed from V and 4 bases from J, the gap between germline ends came to 18 bases. CDR1 KGHSH and CDR2 LQKENI come from the germline V gene. CDR3 amino acids: CASSTGSRTEYEQYF. Written as DNA, the CDR3 is TGTGCCAGCTCAACAGGGTCCCGGACAGAGTACGAGCAGTACTTC.

The CDR3 bases are TGTGCCAGCAGTAAACAGGGATACAATGAGCAGTTCTTC. Protein: CASSKQGYNEQFF. This chain connects TRBV6-1 to TRBJ2-1; D perhaps matches TRBD1 (6 bases). The V and J ends lost 5 bases and 4 bases respectively, with 9 bases between them. Germline V gives CDR1 MNHNS, CDR2 SASEGT. This CDR3 comprises 13 residues.

This clone was seen more than once but under ten times. V usage is TRBV6-1 and J usage is TRBJ2-4, with D possibly matching TRBD1 (5 bases). Germline V CDR1 and CDR2: MNHNS, SASEGT. The CDR3 totals 13 residues. CDR3: CGATDWAKNIQYF. CDR3 in DNA: TGTGGTGCGACAGATTGGGCCAAAAACATTCAGTACTTC.

Only a few counts were recorded for this clone. The chain carries TRBV15 and TRBJ2-1; D remains ambiguous. The CDR3 runs to 15 residues. Trimming shortened V by 0 bases and J by 6 bases, and 12 bases separated the two germline ends. From germline, CDR1 is LNHNV and CDR2 YYDKDF (reference sequence). This CDR3 reads CATSRDVRWTNEQFF. The CDR3 DNA is TGTGCCACCAGCAGAGATGTTCGGTGGACCAATGAGCAGTTCTTC.

The chain carries TRBV10-3 and TRBJ1-2; weak D call: TRBD1 (6 bases). The CDR3 spans 14 residues. Trimming removed 0 bases from V and 7 bases from J, with 12 bases in between. CDR1 and CDR2 from the germline V gene are ENHRY and SYGVKD. This CDR3 is CAISESSPGAGYTF. As DNA, the CDR3 is TGTGCCATCAGTGAGTCCTCGCCGGGGGCTGGCTACACCTTC.

This clone was observed a handful of times. This chain links TRBV5-1 with TRBJ1-2; 7 bases fit TRBD1. The CDR3 contains 15 residues. Germline lookup yields CDR1 SGHRS and CDR2 YFSETQ. V shed 0 bases and J 3 bases; nucleotides not matched to a gene: 5. CDR3 bases: TGCGCCAGCAGCTTGGAAACAGGGGAATACTATGGCTACACCTTC. The encoded protein is CASSLETGEYYGYTF.

Notes on this clone: Other DNA variants within this sample encode the same CDR3. The chain combines TRBV9 with TRBJ2-1, with 11 bases aligning to TRBD2. This CDR3 has 16 amino acids. CDR1 is SGDLS, CDR2 YYNGEE, per germline. Trimming at V came to 0 bases and at J to 4 bases, leaving 3 bases not matched to a gene. The chain's CDR3 is CASSVGGTSGYNEQFF. CDR3 coding DNA: TGTGCCAGCAGCGTAGGTGGGACTAGCGGTTACAATGAGCAGTTCTTC. Full variable domain (remainder filled in from reference TRBV9 and TRBJ2-1): DSGVTQTPKHLITATGQRVTLRCSPRSGDLSVYWYQQSLDQGLQFLIQYYNGEERAKGNILERFSAQQFPDLHSELNLSSLELGDSALYFCASSVGGTSGYNEQFFGPGTRLTVL.

The rearrangement links TRBV15 to TRBJ1-3; D is uncertain. The V end was cut by 1 base, the J end by 4 bases, with 14 bases between. The V gene's germline CDR1 is LNHNV and CDR2 YYDKDF (reference sequence). The CDR3 extends over 16 amino acids. The CDR3 DNA sequence: TGTGCCACCAGCAGAGTAAACCCTAGAGTCGGAAACACCATATATTTT. It translates to CATSRVNPRVGNTIYF.

The gene calls are TRBV7-9 and TRBJ1-2; no clear D gene. Deletions cut 3 bases from V and 4 bases from J, with 9 bases between. The CDR3 has 13 residues. The germline CDR1 and CDR2 sequences are SEHNR and FQNEAQ (reference sequence). The CDR3 bases are TGTGCCAGCAGCTTCGACGCGGGCTATGGCTACACCTTC. It encodes CASSFDAGYGYTF.

There are a few counts of this clone. The chain couples TRBV28 to TRBJ2-5, with TRBD1 matching 9 bases. This CDR3 has 14 residues. Germline CDR1 MDHEN, CDR2 SYDVKM. With V trimmed by 5 bases and J by 6 bases, 7 bases remained unmatched. CDR3 coding DNA: TGTGCCAGCAGTATCCGGGACAGGGTACAGACCCAGTACTTC. Translated, it gives CASSIRDRVQTQYF.

There are a few counts of this clone. CDR3 region: CSVARDYSYEQYF. Here the CDR3 DNA reads TGCAGCGTAGCCCGGGACTATTCCTACGAGCAGTACTTC. The gene calls are TRBV29-1 and TRBJ2-7, with 7 positions matching TRBD2. Looked up from germline, CDR1 is SQVTM and CDR2 is ANQGSEA. V dropped 6 bases and J dropped 1; count of bases not matched to a gene: 6. The CDR3 has 13 residues.

This clone occurred a few times. The chain links TRBV6-6 to TRBJ2-5; D gene unclear. The CDR3 is 16 amino acids. CDR1 and CDR2 (germline): MNHNY, SVGAGI (reference sequence). V dropped 3 bases and J dropped 4 bases, with 18 bases sitting between them. The CDR3 DNA sequence: TGTGCCAGCAGTTATCGCCGATTAGTCGGCGTAGAGACCCAGTACTTC. This encodes CASSYRRLVGVETQYF.

V usage is TRBV5-1 and J usage is TRBJ2-2; tentatively, D is TRBD1 (6 bases). The germline V gene has CDR1 SGHRS and CDR2 YFSETQ. The CDR3 runs to 16 residues. V gave up 1 base and J gave up 2 bases, with 12 bases separating them. Here the CDR3 DNA reads TGCGCCAGCAGCTTGCAGACAGGCGACAACACCGGGGAGCTGTTTTTT. Translation: CASSLQTGDNTGELFF. Looking up the rest from reference TRBV5-1 and TRBJ2-2 gives the full variable domain: KAGVTQTPRYLIKTRGQQVTLSCSPISGHRSVSWYQQTPGQGLQFLFEYFSETQRNKGNFPGRFSGRQFSNSRSEMNVSTLELGDSALYLCASSLQTGDNTGELFFGEGSRLTVL.

The chain joins TRBV7-9 to TRBJ2-5; possibly TRBD2 for D (6 bases). V lost 6 bases, J lost 4 bases, and 12 bases lay in between. CDR3 size: 13 residues. In germline, CDR1 is SEHNR, CDR2 FQNEAQ (reference sequence). This CDR3 reads CASSPAGRETQYF. The CDR3 region has the DNA TGTGCCAGCAGTCCAGCGGGTCGAGAGACCCAGTACTTC.

This chain joins TRBV4-2 and TRBJ2-7; D remains ambiguous. The germline gives CDR1 LGHNA, CDR2 YNFKEQ. The CDR3 runs to 15 residues. V was pared by 0 bases and J by 0 bases, with 9 bases between. The DNA of the CDR3 is TGTGCCAGCAGCCAAGAACGAGGCAGCTCCTACGAGCAGTACTTC. It yields the protein CASSQERGSSYEQYF.

The J gene is TRBJ2-1, the V gene TRBV5-4; 13 bases map to TRBD2. This CDR3 region has 15 residues. Germline values: CDR1 SGHNT, CDR2 YYREEE (reference sequence). V lost 2 bases and J lost 10; bases outside the gene matches: 6. CDR3 region: CASSFITSGREEQFF. The DNA of the CDR3 is TGTGCCAGCAGCTTTATAACTAGCGGGAGGGAGGAGCAGTTCTTC.

CDR3: CASSQVPAGGSGANVLTF. The CDR3 DNA sequence: TGTGCCAGCAGCCAAGTTCCAGCGGGAGGCTCTGGGGCCAACGTCCTGACTTTC. The rearrangement joins TRBV4-2 to TRBJ2-6; 9 nucleotides agree with TRBD2. The CDR3 has 18 residues. The germline V gene has CDR1 LGHNA and CDR2 YNFKEQ. Trimming cost V 1 base and J 0 bases; bases outside gene matches: 4.

This clone was seen only a few times. This chain links TRBV5-6 with TRBJ2-1, with D tentatively TRBD2 (6 bases). CDR1 is SGHDT, CDR2 YYEEEE, per germline. V was clipped by 1 base and J by 8 bases, with 10 bases between them. The CDR3 is 13 amino acids. The CDR3 DNA reads as TGTGCCAGCAGCTTGACTAGCTGGGATGAGCAGTTCTTC. Translating it yields CASSLTSWDEQFF.

Comment on this clone: The same CDR3 also results from other DNA sequences found in this sample. The chain joins TRBV14 to TRBJ1-5; D ambiguous. The ends were cut back, 0 bases at V and 6 bases at J, with 6 bases in the middle. Looked up from germline, CDR1 is SGHDN and CDR2 is FVKESK. CDR3 size: 13 residues. The CDR3 nucleotides read TGTGCCAGCAGCCAAGATCTGCTTCAGCCCCAGCATTTT. Its translation: CASSQDLLQPQHF.

The chain recombines TRBV7-2 with TRBJ1-2; tentatively, D is TRBD1 (5 bases). Germline-derived CDR1 and CDR2 are SGHTA and FQGNSA. The CDR3 is 12 residues long. Trimming stripped 0 bases from V and 8 bases from J, with 7 bases between. The CDR3 DNA reads TGTGCCAGCAGCTTAGCGGGGCGCGGCTACACCTTC. The encoded protein is CASSLAGRGYTF.

This chain connects TRBV15 to TRBJ2-1; tentatively, D is TRBD1 or TRBD2 (5 bases each). Trimming removed 1 base at V and 6 bases at J, with 10 bases between. CDR1 and CDR2 from the germline V gene are LNHNV and YYDKDF (reference sequence). The CDR3 runs to 14 residues. Here the CDR3 reads CATSRGPGANEQFF. In DNA, the CDR3 is TGTGCCACCAGCAGAGGCCCCGGGGCCAATGAGCAGTTCTTC.